Below, 7 T cell receptor beta chains from the same sample are listed, as sequenced in a study of T cell responses to AZD1222 COVID-19 vaccine. Measured with immunoSEQ multiplex PCR; TCRdb has only the in-frame clones, and not every one. The sample includes approximately 120,000 clones, around 93% of them seen just once. Sequencing was performed on peripheral blood, taken on day 0 of AZD1222 vaccination. The receptors shown here come from an adult in good health.

This clone came up once. The V and J genes are TRBV19 and TRBJ2-5, with TRBD2 identical over 8 bases. Looked up from germline, CDR1 is LNHDA and CDR2 is SQIVND (reference sequence). V dropped 1 base and J dropped 5; count of bases not matched to a gene: 9. CDR3 length: 16 amino acids. The CDR3 here is CASSIGPRGAWETQYF. DNA of the CDR3: TGTGCCAGTAGTATAGGTCCGCGGGGGGCGTGGGAGACCCAGTACTTC.

This chain uses TRBV27 with TRBJ2-2; possible D gene TRBD2, 6 bases. CDR3 length equals 17 residues. Deletions cut 5 bases from V and 2 bases from J, with 18 bases between. Germline CDR1 and CDR2: MNHEY and SMNVEV (reference sequence). The CDR3 here is CASSPRGWYQNTGELFF. The CDR3 DNA reads TGTGCCAGCAGTCCCCGGGGGTGGTACCAAAACACCGGGGAGCTGTTTTTT.

J is TRBJ1-2 and V is TRBV6-5; D not resolved. The CDR3 runs to 15 residues. The V gene lost 4 bases and the J gene lost 2 bases, with 14 bases spanning the gap. CDR1 and CDR2 from the germline V gene are MNHEY and SVGAGI. For the CDR3, the DNA is TGTGCCAGCAGTTCTACCCCGGCGAGGAACTATGGCTACACCTTC. Translated, it gives CASSSTPARNYGYTF.

The chain combines TRBV5-1 with TRBJ2-5; TRBD1 matches 9 bases. Germline V gene lookup returns CDR1 SGHRS and CDR2 YFSETQ. V lost 3 bases to trimming and J lost 2 bases; unmatched junction nucleotides: 5. This CDR3 comprises 15 residues. The CDR3 DNA reads TGCGCCAGCAGCTGGGGGACAGGGATACAAGAGACCCAGTACTTC. Its translation is CASSWGTGIQETQYF.

This clone occurred once. The rearrangement joins TRBV3-1 (or the pseudogene TRBV3-2) to TRBJ2-1, with TRBD1 identical over 7 bases. Per the germline V gene, CDR1 is LGHDT and CDR2 is YNNKEL (reference sequence). The CDR3 spans 12 residues. Unmatched junction bases numbered 4, after V lost 4 bases and J lost 10 bases. The CDR3 bases are TGTGCCAGCAGCCCCACCAGGGGGGAGCAGTTCTTC. Its translation is CASSPTRGEQFF.

The CDR3 protein is CASSQGPDDTGELFF. In DNA, the CDR3 is TGTGCCAGCAGCCAGGGTCCTGACGACACCGGGGAGCTGTTTTTT. The rearrangement uses TRBV4-2 and TRBJ2-2, with D uncertain. The CDR3 consists of 15 residues. Trimming pared 3 bases from V and 3 bases from J, leaving 11 bases between. Germline values: CDR1 LGHNA, CDR2 YNFKEQ.

The rearrangement links TRBV27 to TRBJ2-7; either TRBD1 or TRBD2 may supply D (5 bases each). CDR3 length: 16 residues. Germline V gene data show CDR1 as MNHEY and CDR2 as SMNVEV (reference sequence). Trimming took 6 bases from V and 2 from J, leaving 20 bases between them. The CDR3 loop reads CASSPSRGEGPYEQYF. The CDR3 DNA reads as TGTGCCAGCAGCCCCTCCCGGGGCGAGGGCCCCTACGAGCAGTACTTC.